This T cell receptor (beta chain) was sequenced during a study of blood T cells in healthy people across ages. The CDR3 contains 14 residues. Looked up from germline, CDR1 is SEHNR and CDR2 is FQNEAQ (reference sequence). The ends were cut back, 4 bases at V and 5 bases at J, with 15 bases in the middle. The authors ran a second PCR of roughly 6 to 12 cycles using a sample-barcoded 5' primer and a J-beta primer mix. MiXCR, run by TCRdb on the 5' RACE reads, gives a single entry per CDR3 protein. Here the sample spans nearly 1 million distinct CDR3 sequences, roughly 51% being singletons. V is TRBV7-9 and J is TRBJ2-7; possibly TRBD2 for D (6 bases). Sequenced sample: blood. The sequence came from a woman aged 55-75 years in good health. The CDR3 loop reads CASSSRASVNEQYF. CDR3 bases: TGTGCCAGCAGCTCCCGGGCTAGCGTCAACGAGCAGTACTTC.